The 6 T cell receptor beta chains given below trace back to one sample, sequenced in a study of OX40 agonist ivuxolimab in advanced cancers. Method: immunoSEQ multiplex PCR; TCRdb's copy keeps in-frame clones and lacks some. This table has fewer than 90,000 clones, 90% to 95% appearing once. The material was CD4+ or CD8+ T cells sorted from blood, obtained in a trial of the OX40 agonist ivuxolimab. Every receptor here comes from an adult with an advanced solid tumor such as melanoma, head and neck, liver or kidney cancer.

The CDR3 is CASSVTTETQYF. CDR3 DNA sequence: TGTGCCAGCAGCGTGACAACAGAGACCCAGTACTTC. The V call is TRBV7-9, the J call TRBJ2-5, with no clear D. Per germline, CDR1 SEHNR and CDR2 FQNEAQ (reference sequence). Trimming removed 5 bases from V and 4 bases from J, with 8 bases in between. The CDR3 sequence is 12 residues long.

The rearrangement uses TRBV7-2 and TRBJ1-3, with 8 bases fitting TRBD1. Germline assignment: CDR1 SGHTA and CDR2 FQGNSA. The V gene end was trimmed by 4 bases and the J gene end by 0 bases; junction bases not matched to a gene: 2. This CDR3 spans 15 amino acids. In DNA form, the CDR3 reads TGTGCCAGCAGCTCCGGACAGGGCTCTGGAAACACCATATATTTT. Translation gives CASSSGQGSGNTIYF.

The chain is built from TRBV30 and TRBJ1-4; D possibly corresponds to TRBD1 (5 bases). CDR3 size: 12 residues. V lost 4 bases, J lost 7 bases, and 10 bases lay in between. Looked up from germline, CDR1 is GTSNPN and CDR2 is SVGIG (reference sequence). In DNA form, the CDR3 reads TGTGCCTGGAAACAGGAGGCTGAAAAACTGTTTTTT. Its translation is CAWKQEAEKLFF.

The genes are TRBV5-4 and TRBJ2-1; 8 bases line up with TRBD2. The V gene end was trimmed by 1 base and the J gene end by 1 base; junction bases not matched to a gene: 4. The length of the CDR3 is 16 residues. CDR1 is SGHNT and CDR2 is YYREEE in the germline V gene (reference sequence). The CDR3 nucleotides read TGTGCCAGCAGCTTGAAGGCGGGAGGATCCTACAATGAGCAGTTCTTC. Translated, it gives CASSLKAGGSYNEQFF. Full variable domain (remainder filled in from reference TRBV5-4 and TRBJ2-1): ETGVTQSPTHLIKTRGQQVTLRCSSQSGHNTVSWYQQALGQGPQFIFQYYREEENGRGNFPPRFSGLQFPNYSSELNVNALELDDSALYLCASSLKAGGSYNEQFFGPGTRLTVL.

This chain joins TRBV28 and TRBJ1-2; TRBD1 agrees at 7 bases. The J segment lost 7 bases and the V segment lost 10 bases, leaving 9 bases of the junction unmatched. Germline V CDR1 and CDR2: MDHEN, SYDVKM. The CDR3 loop spans 12 amino acids. The CDR3 coding sequence is TGTGCCACAGGGGGGGTTCAGGCTGGCTACACCTTC. The encoded protein is CATGGVQAGYTF.

V is TRBV7-2 and J is TRBJ2-7; TRBD2 matches 11 bases. The CDR3 loop spans 14 amino acids. Germline trimming cut 5 bases from V and 4 bases from J; bases unmatched to any gene: 4. Looked up from germline, CDR1 is SGHTA and CDR2 is FQGNSA. CDR3 sequence reads: CASSPGLAEYEQYF. Written as DNA, the CDR3 is TGTGCCAGCAGCCCGGGACTAGCGGAATACGAGCAGTACTTC.